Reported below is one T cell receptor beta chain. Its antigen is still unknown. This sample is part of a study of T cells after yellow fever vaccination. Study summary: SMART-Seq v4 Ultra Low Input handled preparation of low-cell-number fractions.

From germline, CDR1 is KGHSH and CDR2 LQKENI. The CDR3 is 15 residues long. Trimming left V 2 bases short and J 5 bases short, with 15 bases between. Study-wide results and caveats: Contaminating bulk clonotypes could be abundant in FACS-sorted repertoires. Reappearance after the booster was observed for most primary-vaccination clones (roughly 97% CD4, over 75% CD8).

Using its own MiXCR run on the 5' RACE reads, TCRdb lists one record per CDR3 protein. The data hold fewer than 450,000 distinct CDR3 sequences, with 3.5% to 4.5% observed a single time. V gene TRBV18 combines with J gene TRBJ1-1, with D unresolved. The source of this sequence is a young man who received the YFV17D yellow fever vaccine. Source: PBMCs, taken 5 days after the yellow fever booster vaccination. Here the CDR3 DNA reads TGTGCCAGCTCACCAAGGCGAGGTACGGATACTGAAGCTTTCTTT. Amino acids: CASSPRRGTDTEAFF. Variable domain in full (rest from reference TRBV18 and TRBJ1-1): NAGVMQNPRHLVRRRGQEARLRCSPMKGHSHVYWYRQLPEEGLKFMVYLQKENIIDESGMPKERFSAEFPKEGPSILRIQQVVRGDSAAYFCASSPRRGTDTEAFFGQGTRLTVV.